These 8 T cell receptor beta chains came from one sample sequenced in a study of blood T cell repertoires in COVID-19. The protocol was immunoSEQ multiplex PCR, while the TCRdb copy is restricted to in-frame clones and leaves out a portion. Of around 310,000 clones in the sample, about nine tenths were seen once. The source material was PBMCs or T cells enriched from blood (not recorded which). Source of these receptors: a woman in her twenties or thirties who had recovered from COVID-19.

This chain links TRBV25-1 with TRBJ2-7, with 11 positions matching TRBD1. This CDR3 has 17 residues. Germline CDR1 reads MGHDK; CDR2 reads SYGVNS. Trimming cost V 4 bases and J 2 bases; bases outside gene matches: 10. This CDR3 reads CASSGGPGTGGTYEQYF. CDR3 bases: TGTGCCAGCAGTGGGGGGCCAGGGACAGGGGGTACCTACGAGCAGTACTTC.

The chain couples TRBV15 to TRBJ1-1, with no clear D. The V gene's germline CDR1 is LNHNV and CDR2 YYDKDF (reference sequence). V lost 5 bases, J lost 12 bases, and 31 bases lay in between. The CDR3 is made up of 17 amino acids. As DNA, the CDR3 is TGTGCCACCAGCCCCTTGGTGGAGGATACTCCACCCTGGAACCCTTTCTTT. Protein product: CATSPLVEDTPPWNPFF.

The chain carries TRBV4-3 and TRBJ2-2; 10 nucleotides line up with TRBD2. Germline CDR1 and CDR2: LGHNA and YSLEER. This CDR3 region has 19 residues. J was trimmed by 0 bases and V by 2 bases; bases with no gene match: 9. CDR3: CASSQKLAGHRANTGELFF. The CDR3, as DNA: TGCGCCAGCAGCCAAAAACTAGCGGGACATCGAGCGAACACCGGGGAGCTGTTTTTT.

This clone was detected only a few times. The chain employs TRBV28 and TRBJ2-5; D possibly corresponds to TRBD2 (6 bases). Trimming removed 5 bases at V and 6 bases at J, with 19 bases between. The CDR3 is 15 residues long. Germline V gene lookup returns CDR1 MDHEN and CDR2 SYDVKM. CDR3 in DNA: TGTGCCAGCAGTCCACCCCTCTTGCGGGGTAAGACCCAGTACTTC. Its translation: CASSPPLLRGKTQYF. The variable domain in full, completed from reference TRBV28 and TRBJ2-5, reads DVKVTQSSRYLVKRTGEKVFLECVQDMDHENMFWYRQDPGLGLRLIYFSYDVKMKEKGDIPEGYSVSREKKERFSLILESASTNQTSMYLCASSPPLLRGKTQYFGPGTRLLVL.

The rearrangement joins TRBV5-4 to TRBJ1-3; TRBD1 matches 7 bases. Per germline, CDR1 SGHNT and CDR2 YYREEE (reference sequence). V was clipped by 0 bases and J by 5 bases; unmatched bases: 5. The CDR3 spans 15 residues. The CDR3 DNA follows: TGTGCCAGCAGCTTGGAGGGGACAGAGAGAAACACCATATATTTT. Translation gives CASSLEGTERNTIYF.

The CDR3 protein is CASSSDRGYSYEQYF. Written as DNA, the CDR3 is TGTGCCAGCAGCTCAGACAGGGGGTACTCCTACGAGCAGTACTTC. The gene calls are TRBV7-6 and TRBJ2-7, with 9 positions matching TRBD1. J gave up 0 bases and V 4 bases, and 4 bases lay outside the gene matches. The CDR3 covers 15 residues. Germline values: CDR1 SGHVS, CDR2 FNYEAQ.

The chain links TRBV15 to TRBJ2-2, with D possibly TRBD1 on 6 matching bases. V lost 9 bases and J lost 4, with 18 bases in between. CDR3 length: 15 residues. In germline, CDR1 is LNHNV, CDR2 YYDKDF (reference sequence). The CDR3: CATSGHTIATGELFF. The CDR3 DNA is TGTGCCACGTCGGGACATACCATTGCCACCGGGGAGCTGTTTTTT.

The rearrangement links TRBV10-3 to TRBJ2-7; D may be TRBD2 (5 bases). Germline V lookup: CDR1 ENHRY, CDR2 SYGVKD. There are 13 residues in the CDR3. V was clipped by 6 bases and J by 5 bases, with 14 bases between them. This CDR3 is CAIRFSGSHEQYF. CDR3 bases: TGTGCCATCAGATTTTCGGGGTCCCACGAGCAGTACTTC.